This T cell receptor (beta chain) was retrieved from a study of T cell responses to AZD1222 COVID-19 vaccine (dated by TCRdb to the early 2020s). General notes on the study: AZD1222 recipients with second doses at about 4 weeks or about 12 weeks were pooled, because spike-specific TCR depth and breadth did not differ between schedules. A total of just over 230 trial participants underwent TCR sequencing, of whom 207 received two doses of AZD1222 and some 25 received two doses of the MenACWY control vaccine. Trial participants were enrolled by age into 18-55, 56-69 and 70-plus year subgroups, with around 150, 28 and 57 TCR-sequenced participants respectively. Study-level results and caveats: In the small 56-69-year group, the increase in depth fell short of significance, most likely because of low power. After two AZD1222 doses, spike-specific TCR breadth and depth were significantly higher than at day 0 and than in MenACWY recipients. Participants were mostly white British and included more females than males, and it was suggested by the authors that clonal diversity may have been underestimated. Conclusions about previously exposed vaccinees are limited because only a handful of AZD1222 recipients were SARS-CoV-2 seropositive at baseline. Because no samples from the day 14 peak response were available, repertoires could be characterized only after the peak T cell response. CD4 TCRs associated with the vaccine covered the entire spike protein, and the dominant responses were in regions 160-218 and 743-854. Nearly half of unique spike-specific TCRs reportedly recognized epitopes outside regions mutated in the B.1.351 and B.1.1.7 variants.

The CDR3 regions of human TCRbeta chains were analyzed by immunosequencing. The original methods were these. Repertoire TCRs were checked for matches against a reference library of SARS-CoV-2-specific TCRs that had been generated using the MIRA antigen-specificity platform. Breadth was defined as the fraction of unique TCRs that were SARS-CoV-2-associated. Depth was defined as the fraction of total T cells that were SARS-CoV-2-associated. Using the MIRA data, every spike-specific TCR was mapped to the spike region that the TCR reacted to and assigned to either a CD4 or a CD8 class. Log10-transformed breadth and depth values were compared by one-way ANOVA with Sidak's multiple comparisons tests. As stored in TCRdb, this immuneACCESS dataset retains in-frame rearrangements with V and J assigned. A fraction of the clones does not appear; measured against another copy, unresolved V genes explain less than half of the discrepancy, and the remainder lacks a known reason. V, J and clone size reflect that table, while D and trimming were determined from the DNA. This sample lists about 150,000 clones; about 91% were detected once. Under 2% of the sample is taken by the ten largest.

Reading the label with the study, this specimen's time point is: baseline before first vaccination. The vaccinee samples were drawn from two UK trials, COV001 and COV002, one of which was a single-blind randomized controlled phase 2/3 trial testing AZD1222 (ChAdOx1 nCoV-19) in healthy adults. For TCRbeta chain sequencing, PBMC samples were collected from trial participants at day 0 and at day 28 after the second dose. The CDR3 covers 13 residues, taking in both the cysteine and the phenylalanine. Only the CDR3 part of the read is kept: 39 bases, read in frame from the first base. For CDR1 and CDR2, the germline V gene lists SNHLY and FYNNEI. The junction shows trimming of 3 bases on V and 9 bases on J, plus 12 bases between the germline ends. Comments on this clone: Its antigen remains undetermined. There are no base qualities to consult, and no much larger clone falls within one base.

This specimen consisted of peripheral blood, obtained on day 0 of AZD1222 vaccination. Recombination linked TRBV2 to TRBJ2-1; the D gene assignment is ambiguous. The receptor was derived from an adult in good health. The DNA sequence reads TGTGCCAGCAGTGAGCAGGTTCGGAGTGAGCAGTTCTTC. This gives the protein CASSEQVRSEQFF. The reference TRBV2 and TRBJ2-1 proteins fill in what lies around the CDR3, so the full variable domain reads EPEVTQTPSHQVTQMGQEVILRCVPISNHLYFYWYRQILGQKVEFLVSFYNNEISEKSEIFDDQFSVERPDGSNFTLKIRSTKLEDSAMYFCASSEQVRSEQFFGPGTRLTVL.